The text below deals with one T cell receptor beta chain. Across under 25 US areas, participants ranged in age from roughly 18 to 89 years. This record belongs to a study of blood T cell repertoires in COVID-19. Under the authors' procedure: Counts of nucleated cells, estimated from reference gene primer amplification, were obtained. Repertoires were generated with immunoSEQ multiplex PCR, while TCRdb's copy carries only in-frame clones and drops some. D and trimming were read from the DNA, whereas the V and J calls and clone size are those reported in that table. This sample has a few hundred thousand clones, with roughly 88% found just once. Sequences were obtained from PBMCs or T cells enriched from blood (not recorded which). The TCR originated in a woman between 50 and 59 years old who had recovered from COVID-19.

DNA for the CDR3: TGCGCCAGCAGCCAAGAATTGACAGTCTCCTACGAGCAGTACTTC. It specifies CASSQELTVSYEQYF. This sequence joins TRBV4-1 and TRBJ2-7; D perhaps matches TRBD1 (5 bases). From germline, CDR1 is MGHRA and CDR2 YSYEKL. This CDR3 has 15 residues. V lost 0 bases to trimming and J lost 0 bases, with 9 bases between them.